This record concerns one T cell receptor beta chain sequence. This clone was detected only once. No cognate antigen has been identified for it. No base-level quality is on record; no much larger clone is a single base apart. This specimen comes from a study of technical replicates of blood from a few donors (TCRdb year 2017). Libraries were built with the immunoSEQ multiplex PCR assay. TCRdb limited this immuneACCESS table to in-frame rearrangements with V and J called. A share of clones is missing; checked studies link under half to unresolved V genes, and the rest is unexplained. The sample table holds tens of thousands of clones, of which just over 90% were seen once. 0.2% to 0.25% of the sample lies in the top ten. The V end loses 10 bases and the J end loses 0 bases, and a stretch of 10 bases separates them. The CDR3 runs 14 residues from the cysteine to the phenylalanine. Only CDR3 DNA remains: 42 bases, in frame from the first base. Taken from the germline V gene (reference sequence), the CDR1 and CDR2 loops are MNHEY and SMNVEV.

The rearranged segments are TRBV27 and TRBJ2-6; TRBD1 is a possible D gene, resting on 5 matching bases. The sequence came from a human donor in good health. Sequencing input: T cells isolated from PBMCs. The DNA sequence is TGTGCCACTTCGGACACCTCTGGGGCCAACGTCCTGACTTTC. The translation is CATSDTSGANVLTF.